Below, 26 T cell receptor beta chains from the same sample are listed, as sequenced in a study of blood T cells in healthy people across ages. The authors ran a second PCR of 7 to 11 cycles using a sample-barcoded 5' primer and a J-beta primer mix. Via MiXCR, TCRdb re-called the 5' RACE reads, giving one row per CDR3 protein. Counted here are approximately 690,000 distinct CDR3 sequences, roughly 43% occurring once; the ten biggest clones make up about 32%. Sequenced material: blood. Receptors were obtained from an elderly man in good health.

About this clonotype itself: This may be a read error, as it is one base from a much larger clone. The chain's CDR3 is CATSPRRQTCSGANVLTF. In DNA, the CDR3 is TGTGCCACCAGCCCTCGTAGGCAGACCTGCTCTGGGGCCAACGTCCTGACTTTC. The chain uses TRBV15 and TRBJ2-6; D ambiguous. The CDR3 consists of 18 residues. The germline gives CDR1 LNHNV, CDR2 YYDKDF (reference sequence). Trimming took off 5 bases at V and 0 bases at J, with 17 bases between the two ends.

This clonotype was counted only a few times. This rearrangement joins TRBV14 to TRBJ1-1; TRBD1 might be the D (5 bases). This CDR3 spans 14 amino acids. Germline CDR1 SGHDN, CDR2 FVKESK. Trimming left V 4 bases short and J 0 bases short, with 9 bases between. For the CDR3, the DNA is TGTGCCAGCAGCCCCCCAGGGATGAACACTGAAGCTTTCTTT. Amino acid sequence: CASSPPGMNTEAFF.

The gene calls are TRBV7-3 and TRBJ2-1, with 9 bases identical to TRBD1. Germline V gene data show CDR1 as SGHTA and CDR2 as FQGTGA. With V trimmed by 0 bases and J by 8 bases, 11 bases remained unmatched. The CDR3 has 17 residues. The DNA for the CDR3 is TGTGCCAGCAGCTTAACAGGACCGGGACAGGGACCCCATGAGCAGTTCTTC. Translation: CASSLTGPGQGPHEQFF.

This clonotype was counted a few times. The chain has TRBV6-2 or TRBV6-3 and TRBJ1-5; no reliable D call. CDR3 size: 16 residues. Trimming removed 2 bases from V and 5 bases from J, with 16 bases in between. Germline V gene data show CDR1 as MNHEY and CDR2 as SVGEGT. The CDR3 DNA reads TGTGCCAGCAGTTACCCCCTAATTGGATCCTATCAGCCCCAGCATTTT. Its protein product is CASSYPLIGSYQPQHF.

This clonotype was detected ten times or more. The CDR3 sequence: CASSLRSREGQETQYF. For the CDR3, the DNA is TGTGCCAGCAGCTTACGATCGCGGGAGGGCCAAGAGACCCAGTACTTC. The J gene is TRBJ2-5, the V gene TRBV11-3, with 9 nucleotides matching TRBD2. The CDR3 consists of 16 residues. The V gene end was trimmed by 2 bases and the J gene end by 1 base; junction bases not matched to a gene: 5. Germline CDR1 SGHNT, CDR2 YENEEA.

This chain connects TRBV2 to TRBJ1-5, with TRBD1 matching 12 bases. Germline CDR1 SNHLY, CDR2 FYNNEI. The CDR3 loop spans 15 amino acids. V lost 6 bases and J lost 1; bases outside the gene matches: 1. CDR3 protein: CASRGQGASNQPQHF. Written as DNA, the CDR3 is TGTGCCAGCAGGGGACAGGGGGCGAGCAATCAGCCCCAGCATTTT.

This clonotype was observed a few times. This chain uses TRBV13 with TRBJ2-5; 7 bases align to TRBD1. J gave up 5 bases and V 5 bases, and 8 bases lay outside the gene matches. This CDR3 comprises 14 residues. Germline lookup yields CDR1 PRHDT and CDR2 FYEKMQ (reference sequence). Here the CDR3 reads CASSPDRYKETQYF. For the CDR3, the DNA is TGTGCCAGCAGCCCGGACAGGTACAAGGAGACCCAGTACTTC.

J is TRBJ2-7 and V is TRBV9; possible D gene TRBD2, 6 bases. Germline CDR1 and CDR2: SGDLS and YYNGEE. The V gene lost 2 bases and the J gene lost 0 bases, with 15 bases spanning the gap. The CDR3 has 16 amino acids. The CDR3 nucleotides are TGTGCCAGCAGCGTCTTGCTAGCGCAAAGCTCCTACGAGCAGTACTTC. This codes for CASSVLLAQSSYEQYF.

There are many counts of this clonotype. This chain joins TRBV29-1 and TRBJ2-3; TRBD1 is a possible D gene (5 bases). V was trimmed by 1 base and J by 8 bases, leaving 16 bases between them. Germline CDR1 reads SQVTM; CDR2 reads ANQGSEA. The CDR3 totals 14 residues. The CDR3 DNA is TGCAGCGTTGAAGGTCGTCAGGGCCAAGCTACGCAGTATTTT. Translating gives CSVEGRQGQATQYF.

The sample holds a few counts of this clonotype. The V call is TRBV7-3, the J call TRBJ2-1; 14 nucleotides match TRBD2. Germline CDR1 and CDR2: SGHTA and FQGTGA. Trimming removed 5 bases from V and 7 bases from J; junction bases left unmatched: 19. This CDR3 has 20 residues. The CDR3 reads CASSPAITGTSGSRGNEQFF. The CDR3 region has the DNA TGTGCCAGCAGCCCGGCCATTACCGGGACTAGCGGGAGTCGCGGGAATGAGCAGTTCTTC.

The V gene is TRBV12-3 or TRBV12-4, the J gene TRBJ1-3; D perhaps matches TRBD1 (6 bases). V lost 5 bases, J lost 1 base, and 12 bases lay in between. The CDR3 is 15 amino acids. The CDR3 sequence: CASSPGGGSGNTIYF. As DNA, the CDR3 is TGTGCCAGCAGTCCCGGAGGGGGTTCTGGAAACACCATATATTTT.

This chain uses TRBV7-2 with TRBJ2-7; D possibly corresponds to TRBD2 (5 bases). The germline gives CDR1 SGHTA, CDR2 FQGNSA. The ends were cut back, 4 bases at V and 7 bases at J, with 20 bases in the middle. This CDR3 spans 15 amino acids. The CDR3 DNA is TGTGCCAGCAGCTCGCCGGGTCTGCGGGCGCAAGAGCAGTACTTC. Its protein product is CASSSPGLRAQEQYF.

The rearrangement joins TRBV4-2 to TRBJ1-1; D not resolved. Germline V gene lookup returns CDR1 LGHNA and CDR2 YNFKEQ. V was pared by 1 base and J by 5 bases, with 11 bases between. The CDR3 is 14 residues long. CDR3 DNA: TGTGCCAGCAGCCAAGGACGGTCCGCGACTGAAGCTTTCTTT. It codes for CASSQGRSATEAFF.

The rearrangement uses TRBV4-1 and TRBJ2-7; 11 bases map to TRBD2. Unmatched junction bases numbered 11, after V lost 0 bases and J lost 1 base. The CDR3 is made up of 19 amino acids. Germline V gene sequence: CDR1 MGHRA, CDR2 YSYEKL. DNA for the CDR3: TGCGCCAGCAGCCAAGATCCGGGTAGCGGGAGGGCATGGTCCTACGAGCAGTACTTC. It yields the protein CASSQDPGSGRAWSYEQYF.

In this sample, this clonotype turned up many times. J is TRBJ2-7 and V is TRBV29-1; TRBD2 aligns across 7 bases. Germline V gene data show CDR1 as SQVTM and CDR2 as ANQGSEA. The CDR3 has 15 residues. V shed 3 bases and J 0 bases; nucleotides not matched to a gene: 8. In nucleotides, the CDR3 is TGCAGCGTTGAGCTCCGGACTAGGTACTCCTACGAGCAGTACTTC. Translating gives CSVELRTRYSYEQYF.

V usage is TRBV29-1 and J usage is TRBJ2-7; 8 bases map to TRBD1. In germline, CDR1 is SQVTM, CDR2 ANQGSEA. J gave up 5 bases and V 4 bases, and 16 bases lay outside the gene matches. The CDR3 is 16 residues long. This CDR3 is CSVGGLQGGISDEQYF. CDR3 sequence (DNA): TGCAGCGTTGGGGGCTTACAGGGGGGAATTTCGGACGAGCAGTACTTC.

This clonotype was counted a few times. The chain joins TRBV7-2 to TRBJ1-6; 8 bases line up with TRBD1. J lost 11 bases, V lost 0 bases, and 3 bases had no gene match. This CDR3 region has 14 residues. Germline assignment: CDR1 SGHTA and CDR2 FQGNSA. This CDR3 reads CASSLAPTGAPLHF. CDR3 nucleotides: TGTGCCAGCAGCTTAGCGCCGACAGGGGCACCCCTCCACTTT.

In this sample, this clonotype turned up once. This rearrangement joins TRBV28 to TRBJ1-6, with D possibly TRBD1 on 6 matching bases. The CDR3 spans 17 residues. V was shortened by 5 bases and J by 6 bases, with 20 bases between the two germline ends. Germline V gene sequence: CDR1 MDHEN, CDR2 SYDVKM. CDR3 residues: CASSGRDKTLTNSPLHF. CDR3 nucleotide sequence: TGTGCCAGCAGTGGCCGGGACAAAACCTTAACTAATTCACCCCTCCACTTT. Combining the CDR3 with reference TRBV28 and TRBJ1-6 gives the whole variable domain DVKVTQSSRYLVKRTGEKVFLECVQDMDHENMFWYRQDPGLGLRLIYFSYDVKMKEKGDIPEGYSVSREKKERFSLILESASTNQTSMYLCASSGRDKTLTNSPLHFGNGTRLTVT.

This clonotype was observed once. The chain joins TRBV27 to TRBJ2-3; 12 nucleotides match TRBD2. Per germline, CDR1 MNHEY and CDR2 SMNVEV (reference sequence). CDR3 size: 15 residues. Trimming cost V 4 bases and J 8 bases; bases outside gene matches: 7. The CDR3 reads CASSSGLAGGSTQYF. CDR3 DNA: TGTGCCAGCAGTTCGGGACTAGCGGGCGGGAGTACGCAGTATTTT.

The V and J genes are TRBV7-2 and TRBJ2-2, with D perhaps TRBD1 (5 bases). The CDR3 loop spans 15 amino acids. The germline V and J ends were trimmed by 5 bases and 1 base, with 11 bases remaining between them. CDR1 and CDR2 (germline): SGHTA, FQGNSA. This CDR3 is CASSPGARNTGELFF. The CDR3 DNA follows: TGTGCCAGCAGCCCTGGGGCTAGGAACACCGGGGAGCTGTTTTTT.

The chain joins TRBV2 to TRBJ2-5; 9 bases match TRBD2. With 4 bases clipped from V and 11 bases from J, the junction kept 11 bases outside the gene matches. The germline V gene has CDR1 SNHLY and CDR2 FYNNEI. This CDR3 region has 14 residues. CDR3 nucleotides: TGTGCCAGCAGTGGGACTAGCGTCAACAATGAGCAGTACTTC. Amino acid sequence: CASSGTSVNNEQYF. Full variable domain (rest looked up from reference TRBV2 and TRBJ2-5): EPEVTQTPSHQVTQMGQEVILRCVPISNHLYFYWYRQILGQKVEFLVSFYNNEISEKSEIFDDQFSVERPDGSNFTLKIRSTKLEDSAMYFCASSGTSVNNEQYFGPGTRLLVL.

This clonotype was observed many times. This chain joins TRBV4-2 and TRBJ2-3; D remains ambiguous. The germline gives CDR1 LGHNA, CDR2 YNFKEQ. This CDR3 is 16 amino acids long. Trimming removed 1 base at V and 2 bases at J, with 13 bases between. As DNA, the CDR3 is TGTGCCAGCAGCCAAGTTCTCCGGAGACCCACAGATACGCAGTATTTT. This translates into CASSQVLRRPTDTQYF.

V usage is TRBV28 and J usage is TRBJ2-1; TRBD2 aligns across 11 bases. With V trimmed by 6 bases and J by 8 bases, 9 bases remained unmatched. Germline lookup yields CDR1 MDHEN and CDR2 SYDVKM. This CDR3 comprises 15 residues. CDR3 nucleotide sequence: TGTGCCAGCAGCATAGCGGGAGGGCCCGGGTATGAGCAGTTCTTC. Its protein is CASSIAGGPGYEQFF. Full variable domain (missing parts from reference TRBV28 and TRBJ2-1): DVKVTQSSRYLVKRTGEKVFLECVQDMDHENMFWYRQDPGLGLRLIYFSYDVKMKEKGDIPEGYSVSREKKERFSLILESASTNQTSMYLCASSIAGGPGYEQFFGPGTRLTVL.

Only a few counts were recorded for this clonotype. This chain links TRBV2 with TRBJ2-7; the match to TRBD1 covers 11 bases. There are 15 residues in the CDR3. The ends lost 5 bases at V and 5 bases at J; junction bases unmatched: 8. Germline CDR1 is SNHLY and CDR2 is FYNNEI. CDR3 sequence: CASSKGTGGMNEQYF. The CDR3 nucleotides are TGTGCCAGCAGTAAAGGGACAGGGGGTATGAACGAGCAGTACTTC.

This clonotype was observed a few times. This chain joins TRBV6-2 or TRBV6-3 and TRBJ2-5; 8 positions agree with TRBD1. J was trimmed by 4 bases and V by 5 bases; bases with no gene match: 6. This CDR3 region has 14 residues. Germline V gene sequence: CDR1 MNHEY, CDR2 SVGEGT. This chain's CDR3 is CASSGQGTAETQYF. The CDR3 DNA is TGTGCCAGCAGTGGACAGGGTACTGCAGAGACCCAGTACTTC.

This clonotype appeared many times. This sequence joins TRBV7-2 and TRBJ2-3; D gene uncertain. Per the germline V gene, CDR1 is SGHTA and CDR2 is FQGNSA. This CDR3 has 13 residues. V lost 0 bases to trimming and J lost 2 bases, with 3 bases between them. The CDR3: CASSLALTDTQYF. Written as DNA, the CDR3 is TGTGCCAGCAGCTTAGCCCTCACAGATACGCAGTATTTT.